Below are 25 T cell receptor beta chains sequenced from a single sample in a study of T cells after yellow fever vaccination (dated by TCRdb to between 2019 and 2020). According to the study, the label for this sample's treatment or condition signals: live attenuated yellow fever vaccine strain. The method was 5' RACE. Instrument used: Illumina HiSeq 2500. TCRdb passed the public sequencing reads through fastp at Q25 and MiXCR, retaining productive beta sequences. Every entry covers one CDR3 protein and lists the most common genes and DNA from its rows. The sample table contains roughly 120,000 distinct CDR3 sequences; only one count was recorded for 6.5% to 9% of them. The ten largest clones add up to approximately 2.7% of the sample. The input for sequencing was CD4+ T cells sorted from PBMCs, taken about 41 days after the first yellow fever vaccination. These receptors were collected from a man younger than 35 who received the YFV17D yellow fever vaccine.

This clonotype has ten or more counts. This rearrangement joins TRBV6-5 to TRBJ1-5; TRBD1 is a possible D gene (5 bases). CDR3 length equals 17 residues. V lost 7 bases to trimming and J lost 9 bases, with 28 bases between them. Germline lookup yields CDR1 MNHEY and CDR2 SVGAGI. CDR3 bases: TGTGCCAGCATCGACGCCGTGGGGGAGGGAGCCTTACGGCCCCAGCATTTT. This translates into CASIDAVGEGALRPQHF.

At least ten counts were recorded for this clonotype. This chain uses TRBV11-1 with TRBJ2-5; 7 bases agree with TRBD2. The CDR3 has 14 amino acids. Germline V gene lookup returns CDR1 SGHAT and CDR2 FQDESV (reference sequence). The ends lost 5 bases at V and 5 bases at J; junction bases unmatched: 8. This CDR3 is CASSLRLAGETQYF. In nucleotides, the CDR3 is TGTGCCAGCAGCCTCCGACTAGCCGGGGAGACCCAGTACTTC.

In its sample, this clonotype was seen many times. The V call is TRBV10-3, the J call TRBJ1-2, with 8 bases identical to TRBD1. Germline CDR1 reads ENHRY; CDR2 reads SYGVKD. V was clipped by 7 bases and J by 3 bases; unmatched bases: 13. This CDR3 has 16 amino acids. The CDR3 DNA sequence: TGTGCCATCAAAATTGGACAGGGAAGTGTGGACTATGGCTACACCTTC. This codes for CAIKIGQGSVDYGYTF.

The table lists this clonotype with a few counts. The chain is built from TRBV4-2 and TRBJ2-7; no firm D call. The CDR3 runs to 15 residues. Germline CDR1 is LGHNA and CDR2 is YNFKEQ. The V gene lost 0 bases and the J gene lost 2 bases, with 11 bases spanning the gap. The CDR3 DNA is TGTGCCAGCAGCCAAGATGTGGCAGCCGCCTACGAGCAGTACTTC. Its protein product is CASSQDVAAAYEQYF.

With regard to this clonotype: A read error may be the cause here, since a much bigger clone is one base away. The chain couples TRBV12-3 or TRBV12-4 to TRBJ1-2; perhaps TRBD1 as D (5 bases). The germline V and J ends were trimmed by 4 bases and 10 bases, with 13 bases remaining between them. The CDR3 has 12 amino acids. The CDR3 sequence is CASSWDLFDYTF. The CDR3 DNA reads as TGTGCCAGCAGTTGGGACCTCTTTGACTACACCTTC.

This clonotype showed up many times. Germline and junction disagree at one end, which may indicate a read error. CDR3 loop: CAIRELGDRANSPLHF. CDR3 coding DNA: TGTGCCATCAGAGAGTTGGGCGACAGGGCAAATTCACCCCTCCACTTT. V gene TRBV10-3 combines with J gene TRBJ1-6; 7 positions match TRBD1. Per the germline V gene, CDR1 is ENHRY and CDR2 is SYGVKD. The CDR3 loop spans 16 amino acids.

This clonotype has ten or more counts. The chain uses TRBV5-5 and TRBJ2-7; TRBD1 matches 7 bases. V was clipped by 4 bases and J by 2 bases; unmatched bases: 9. The CDR3 covers 15 residues. In germline, CDR1 is SGHKS, CDR2 YYEKEE (reference sequence). The CDR3, as DNA: TGTGCCAGCAGCCAACAGGGGCTAGGGGCCTACGAGCAGTACGTC. Amino acids: CASSQQGLGAYEQYV.

This clonotype was seen repeatedly, ten times or more. V usage is TRBV5-1 and J usage is TRBJ2-5, with D perhaps being TRBD1 or TRBD2 (5 bases each). The CDR3 is 13 amino acids. CDR1 is SGHRS and CDR2 is YFSETQ in the germline V gene. V gave up 4 bases and J gave up 5 bases, with 12 bases separating them. CDR3 sequence: CASSPWDGETQYF. Written as DNA, the CDR3 is TGCGCCAGCAGCCCTTGGGACGGGGAGACCCAGTACTTC.

The table lists this clonotype with many counts. CDR3 sequence: CASSQEVYTQYF. In nucleotides, the CDR3 is TGTGCCAGCAGCCAAGAGGTCTATACGCAGTATTTT. This sequence joins TRBV14 and TRBJ2-3; no reliable D call. The length of the CDR3 is 12 residues. With 0 bases removed from V and 7 bases from J, the gap between germline ends came to 5 bases. Germline-derived CDR1 and CDR2 are SGHDN and FVKESK.

This clonotype appeared many times. V gene TRBV7-9 combines with J gene TRBJ2-1, with D possibly called TRBD1 or TRBD2 (5 bases each). V was pared by 5 bases and J by 4 bases, with 21 bases between. The CDR3 runs to 17 residues. In germline, CDR1 is SEHNR, CDR2 FQNEAQ (reference sequence). CDR3 protein: CASSPSFLGAKYNEQFF. CDR3 sequence (DNA): TGTGCCAGCAGCCCATCCTTTCTCGGGGCGAAATACAATGAGCAGTTCTTC.

In its sample, this clonotype was seen many times. The CDR3 reads CSASGLAGTTGGNEQFF. In nucleotides, the CDR3 is TGCAGTGCTAGCGGGCTAGCGGGGACCACCGGGGGCAATGAGCAGTTCTTC. The rearrangement joins TRBV20-1 to TRBJ2-1, with 9 bases identical to TRBD2. With 3 bases clipped from V and 6 bases from J, the junction kept 15 bases outside the gene matches. This CDR3 has 17 amino acids. Germline loops: CDR1 DFQATT, CDR2 SNEGSKA (reference sequence).

This clonotype was observed a few times. The chain links TRBV12-3 or TRBV12-4 to TRBJ2-5; D unresolved. Trimming shortened V by 4 bases and J by 7 bases, and 16 bases separated the two germline ends. This CDR3 spans 14 amino acids. As DNA, the CDR3 is TGTGCCAGCAGTTCCTCGGTTCTCAGTGGGACCCAGTACTTC. This translates into CASSSSVLSGTQYF.

In its sample, this clonotype was seen many times. The chain combines TRBV15 with TRBJ2-1, with 9 bases aligning to TRBD1. Losses at the gene ends were 2 bases for V and 5 bases for J; bases not matched to a gene: 4. This CDR3 is built from 15 residues. Per germline, CDR1 LNHNV and CDR2 YYDKDF (reference sequence). CDR3 sequence (DNA): TGTGCCACCAGCAGAACCGGGACAGGGAACAATGAGCAGTTCTTC. This gives the protein CATSRTGTGNNEQFF. Drawing the rest from reference TRBV15 and TRBJ2-1, the complete variable domain is DAMVIQNPRYQVTQFGKPVTLSCSQTLNHNVMYWYQQKSSQAPKLLFHYYDKDFNNEADTPDNFQSRRPNTSFCFLDIRSPGLGDTAMYLCATSRTGTGNNEQFFGPGTRLTVL.

This clonotype was seen many times. This chain links TRBV7-2 with TRBJ2-3; the D is unclear. Germline V gene data show CDR1 as SGHTA and CDR2 as FQGNSA. The CDR3 contains 12 residues. V was shortened by 5 bases and J by 2 bases, with 5 bases between the two germline ends. CDR3 region: CASSTFTDTQYF. The CDR3 region has the DNA TGTGCCAGCAGCACCTTCACAGATACGCAGTATTTT.

On this clonotype itself: A much more abundant neighbour one base away suggests this may be a read error. This chain links TRBV11-1 with TRBJ2-1; D gene uncertain. CDR1 SGHAT and CDR2 FQDESV come from the germline V gene (reference sequence). The CDR3 loop spans 13 amino acids. With 8 bases removed from V and 5 bases from J, the gap between germline ends came to 13 bases. The CDR3 DNA reads as TGTGCCAGCGGGCTGGGTATTAACAATGAGCAGTTCTTC. It encodes CASGLGINNEQFF.

This clonotype was counted at least ten times. The gene calls are TRBV20-1 and TRBJ2-5; TRBD2 matches 12 bases. V was clipped by 0 bases and J by 3 bases; unmatched bases: 11. The CDR3 length is 18 residues. Germline V gene sequence: CDR1 DFQATT, CDR2 SNEGSKA (reference sequence). The CDR3 nucleotides read TGCAGTGCTAGAGATTGGGCTAGCGGGGGGGCGGGGAAAGAGACCCAGTACTTC. It specifies CSARDWASGGAGKETQYF.

The table lists this clonotype with many counts. This chain uses TRBV5-4 with TRBJ2-7; D not certain. The V gene's germline CDR1 is SGHNT and CDR2 YYREEE (reference sequence). The V end lost 3 bases, the J end lost 7 bases, and 11 bases lay between the germline ends. The CDR3 spans 12 residues. The CDR3 region is CASSSSGKEQYF. The CDR3 nucleotides read TGTGCCAGCAGCTCTTCAGGAAAAGAGCAGTACTTC.

About this clonotype itself: The junction does not match germline at one end; this may be a read error. This chain connects TRBV5-4 to TRBJ2-6, with a tentative D call TRBD1 (5 bases). This CDR3 is 14 amino acids long. The V gene's germline CDR1 is SGHNT and CDR2 YYREEE (reference sequence). The CDR3 nucleotides are TGTGCCAGCAGTGCAGGGTCTGGGGCGAACGTCCTGACTTTC. Its translation: CASSAGSGANVLTF.

This clonotype was observed many times. The chain combines TRBV5-1 with TRBJ2-2, with a tentative D call TRBD1 (6 bases). Trimming removed 7 bases at V and 1 base at J, with 11 bases between. This CDR3 spans 14 amino acids. CDR1 is SGHRS, CDR2 YFSETQ, per germline. CDR3 region: CASGWGQNTGELFF. The CDR3 coding sequence is TGCGCCAGCGGGTGGGGACAGAACACCGGGGAGCTGTTTTTT.

This chain joins TRBV4-3 and TRBJ1-3; TRBD1 matches at 11 bases. The CDR3 spans 14 residues. Losses at the gene ends were 3 bases for V and 7 bases for J; bases not matched to a gene: 2. From germline, CDR1 is LGHNA and CDR2 YSLEER. CDR3 residues: CASSQDRGLNTIYF. The DNA for the CDR3 is TGCGCCAGCAGCCAGGACAGGGGGCTTAACACCATATATTTT.

The chain uses TRBV5-1 and TRBJ2-6; possibly TRBD1 or TRBD2 for D (5 bases each). Deletions cut 0 bases from V and 4 bases from J, with 11 bases between. CDR1 is SGHRS and CDR2 is YFSETQ in the germline V gene. The length of the CDR3 is 16 residues. CDR3 sequence: CASSLAGTSGANVLTF. CDR3 in DNA: TGCGCCAGCAGCTTGGCCGGGACCTCGGGGGCCAACGTCCTGACTTTC.

This clonotype was found many times. This chain connects TRBV12-3 or TRBV12-4 to TRBJ1-2, with 7 nucleotides matching TRBD1. This CDR3 comprises 13 residues. J gave up 6 bases and V 2 bases, and 3 bases lay outside the gene matches. CDR3 sequence (DNA): TGTGCCAGCAGTTTATTCACAGGGGATGGCTACACCTTC. It specifies CASSLFTGDGYTF.

Concerning this clonotype itself: A clone one base away is much larger, so this may be a read error. The chain links TRBV20-1 to TRBJ1-5; 12 bases align to TRBD1. The CDR3 loop spans 14 amino acids. Germline values: CDR1 DFQATT, CDR2 SNEGSKA (reference sequence). Here the CDR3 reads CSASRDRGPQHQHF. In DNA form, the CDR3 reads TGCAGTGCTAGCCGGGACAGGGGGCCTCAGCACCAGCATTTT.

This clonotype was seen only a few times. The chain employs TRBV29-1 and TRBJ2-3; D possibly uses TRBD1 or TRBD2 (5 bases each). The germline CDR1 and CDR2 sequences are SQVTM and ANQGSEA. The CDR3 runs to 13 residues. Written as DNA, the CDR3 is TGCAGTTTCACGGGGCCACAGTTTGATACGCAGTATTTT. It yields the protein CSFTGPQFDTQYF.

In the case of this clonotype: Since a much larger clone is just one base distant, this may be a read error. The chain has TRBV24-1 and TRBJ2-2; 12 nucleotides match TRBD1. This CDR3 has 15 residues. V lost 7 bases and J lost 6; bases outside the gene matches: 5. Germline V gives CDR1 KGHDR, CDR2 SFDVKD. CDR3 in DNA: TGTGCCACCAGGGGACAGGGGGCGTTCGCCGGGGAGCTGTTTTTT. Protein: CATRGQGAFAGELFF.